This TCR beta chain is drawn from a study of shared clonotypes between healthy human individuals. Losses at the gene ends were 0 bases for V and 10 bases for J; bases not matched to a gene: 12. Germline CDR1 reads SGHRS; CDR2 reads YFSETQ. This CDR3 is 16 amino acids long. Per the original methods: Filtering differed for immunoSEQ, which gave only junction sequences without quality scores. Here immunoSEQ multiplex PCR was the method, and the copy in TCRdb shows in-frame clones only, minus some. V and J calls and clone size are given by that table; D and trimming were obtained from the DNA. The sample lists some 2,100,000 clones, around 95% occurring once. Splitting the CD4+ cells yielded a CD45RA+ naive subset and a CD45RA-negative memory subset.

The V call is TRBV5-1, the J call TRBJ2-3; 9 positions agree with TRBD2. The specimen was naive CD4+ T cells sorted from blood. Stated subset: CD45RA+ positively selected. The clonotype originates from a man between 18 and 29 years old in good health. The CDR3 sequence is CASSLVPSGTGSAQYF. The DNA for the CDR3 is TGCGCCAGCAGCTTGGTCCCTAGCGGGACGGGTTCGGCGCAGTATTTT.